Following are 28 T cell receptor beta chains from one sample sequenced in a study of beta chain features in type 1 diabetes. The isolated RNA, all of it, was reverse transcribed, so expressed TCRB transcripts were what got sequenced. Data came from immunoSEQ multiplex PCR; TCRdb stores just in-frame clones and leaves some out. The repertoire consists of 330,000 or so clones, with 14% occurring once and the leading ten covering under 8.5%. Sample: central memory CD4+ T cells from blood. The receptors here all came from a man younger than 45 in good health.

The chain combines TRBV5-5 with TRBJ1-1; possibly TRBD1 for D (5 bases). Per germline, CDR1 SGHKS and CDR2 YYEKEE (reference sequence). V lost 4 bases to trimming and J lost 0 bases, with 13 bases between them. The CDR3 loop spans 15 amino acids. The DNA for the CDR3 is TGTGCCAGCAGCCTCTTGACAGCCTTGAACACTGAAGCTTTCTTT. This translates into CASSLLTALNTEAFF.

The chain couples TRBV14 to TRBJ1-1, with D perhaps TRBD1 (5 bases). V was clipped by 2 bases and J by 5 bases, with 12 bases between them. Per the germline V gene, CDR1 is SGHDN and CDR2 is FVKESK. The CDR3 has 14 residues. The CDR3 DNA follows: TGTGCCAGCAGCCAATTGGAGGGGCGGACTGAAGCTTTCTTT. As protein: CASSQLEGRTEAFF.

Comment on this clone: The sample carries other DNA sequences with the same CDR3. The chain combines TRBV5-1 with TRBJ1-1, with D hard to call. V was trimmed by 0 bases and J by 4 bases, leaving 7 bases between them. The germline V gene encodes CDR1 SGHRS and CDR2 YFSETQ. CDR3 length: 13 residues. The CDR3 protein is CASSLGGGTEAFF. The DNA of the CDR3 is TGCGCCAGCAGCTTGGGGGGAGGCACTGAAGCTTTCTTT.

The gene calls are TRBV30 and TRBJ2-2; maybe TRBD2 (5 bases). CDR3 size: 16 residues. Germline CDR1 is GTSNPN and CDR2 is SVGIG (reference sequence). V was pared by 2 bases and J by 3 bases, with 16 bases between. The CDR3, as DNA: TGTGCCTGGAGTCAGCGTTCGAGGAGGCACACCGGGGAGCTGTTTTTT. Its translation is CAWSQRSRRHTGELFF.

The gene calls are TRBV7-8 and TRBJ2-7; D assignment may be TRBD1 or TRBD2 (5 bases each). From germline, CDR1 is SGHVS and CDR2 FQNEAQ. V was cut by 5 bases and J by 3 bases, with 11 bases left in between. CDR3 length: 13 residues. CDR3 loop: CASSRAGSYEQYV. The CDR3 DNA is TGTGCCAGCAGCAGAGCAGGGAGCTACGAGCAGTACGTC.

The chain employs TRBV7-2 and TRBJ1-3; D unclear. The CDR3 is made up of 15 amino acids. Deletions cut 4 bases from V and 0 bases from J, with 10 bases between. Germline V gives CDR1 SGHTA, CDR2 FQGNSA. The chain's CDR3 is CASSYPLYSGNTIYF. CDR3 nucleotide sequence: TGTGCCAGCAGCTACCCTTTATACTCTGGAAACACCATATATTTT. Based on the CDR3 plus reference TRBV7-2 and TRBJ1-3, the full variable domain is GAGVSQSPSNKVTEKGKDVELRCDPISGHTALYWYRQSLGQGLEFLIYFQGNSAPDKSGLPSDRFSAERTGGSVSTLTIQRTQQEDSAVYLCASSYPLYSGNTIYFGEGSWLTVV.

The genes are TRBV5-1 and TRBJ1-2, with TRBD1 matching over 9 bases. This CDR3 has 17 amino acids. The germline gives CDR1 SGHRS, CDR2 YFSETQ. The trim removed 2 bases at V and 8 bases at J, leaving 16 bases unmatched. Here the CDR3 DNA reads TGCGCCAGCAGCTTTGGGCCGGGACAGGGAGTTCTTTTGGGCTACACCTTC. This sequence encodes CASSFGPGQGVLLGYTF.

The CDR3 is CASSLVTGGNEHEQYF. The CDR3 bases are TGTGCCAGCAGCTTGGTCACGGGGGGGAACGAACACGAGCAGTACTTC. The chain employs TRBV5-4 and TRBJ2-7, with 8 bases identical to TRBD2. This CDR3 has 16 amino acids. Germline lookup yields CDR1 SGHNT and CDR2 YYREEE (reference sequence). V lost 0 bases to trimming and J lost 5 bases; unmatched junction nucleotides: 10.

This clone came up a few times. The chain joins TRBV5-1 to TRBJ2-5; weak D call: TRBD2 (6 bases). Germline V gene sequence: CDR1 SGHRS, CDR2 YFSETQ. Trimming cost V 0 bases and J 7 bases, with 13 bases left between them. The CDR3 runs to 14 residues. The CDR3 nucleotides read TGCGCCAGCAGCTTGGCCGAGCAAGCGGGGACCCAGTACTTC. It codes for CASSLAEQAGTQYF.

This clone has more than one count but fewer than ten. The chain recombines TRBV5-1 with TRBJ2-3; D perhaps matches TRBD2 (5 bases). Germline CDR1 reads SGHRS; CDR2 reads YFSETQ. Trimming pared 4 bases from V and 0 bases from J, leaving 15 bases between. The CDR3 length is 16 residues. The CDR3 protein is CASSAGIGGSTDTQYF. CDR3 DNA: TGCGCCAGCAGCGCAGGAATCGGAGGTAGCACAGATACGCAGTATTTT. Combining the CDR3 with reference TRBV5-1 and TRBJ2-3 gives the whole variable domain KAGVTQTPRYLIKTRGQQVTLSCSPISGHRSVSWYQQTPGQGLQFLFEYFSETQRNKGNFPGRFSGRQFSNSRSEMNVSTLELGDSALYLCASSAGIGGSTDTQYFGPGTRLTVL.

This clone was observed at least ten times. This chain joins TRBV7-2 and TRBJ2-3; the match to TRBD2 covers 12 bases. Unmatched junction bases numbered 4, after V lost 5 bases and J lost 1 base. Germline V gene sequence: CDR1 SGHTA, CDR2 FQGNSA. The CDR3 totals 16 residues. CDR3 DNA sequence: TGTGCCAGCAGCCCACTAGCGGGAGGCGGCACAGATACGCAGTATTTT. Translating gives CASSPLAGGGTDTQYF.

DNA for the CDR3: TGTGCCAGCAGCCCACGGCGAGGGATGAACACTGAAGCTTTCTTT. This codes for CASSPRRGMNTEAFF. The V gene is TRBV7-2, the J gene TRBJ1-1, with D hard to call. V lost 5 bases, J lost 0 bases, and 13 bases lay in between. Germline V gene data show CDR1 as SGHTA and CDR2 as FQGNSA. The CDR3 runs 15 residues.

At least ten counts were recorded for this clone. The chain is built from TRBV20-1 and TRBJ2-1; D uncertain. The CDR3 loop spans 11 amino acids. Germline CDR1 is DFQATT and CDR2 is SNEGSKA (reference sequence). Between the trimmed V and J ends, which lost 2 bases and 6 bases, there was a span of 5 bases. The CDR3 DNA reads as TGCAGTGCTAGAAACATCAATGAGCAGTTCTTC. This encodes CSARNINEQFF.

This clone has a handful of counts. The chain has TRBV7-7 and TRBJ2-5; the D gene is possibly TRBD1 (6 bases). This CDR3 contains 14 residues. CDR1 and CDR2 (germline): SSHAT, FNYEAQ (reference sequence). V was trimmed by 5 bases and J by 3 bases, leaving 13 bases between them. CDR3 in DNA: TGTGCCAGCAGCCGCGTCGACAGGAAAGAGACCCAGTACTTC. It specifies CASSRVDRKETQYF.

At least ten counts were recorded for this clone. The rearrangement links TRBV28 to TRBJ1-5; maybe TRBD1 (6 bases). V was cut by 6 bases and J by 1 base, with 13 bases left in between. This CDR3 region has 15 residues. CDR1 is MDHEN and CDR2 is SYDVKM in the germline V gene. The CDR3 sequence: CASRRTGMSNQPQHF. CDR3 nucleotide sequence: TGTGCCAGCAGAAGAACAGGGATGAGCAATCAGCCCCAGCATTTT.

This clone was seen at least ten times. This chain uses TRBV13 with TRBJ2-7; maybe TRBD1 (5 bases). Germline values: CDR1 PRHDT, CDR2 FYEKMQ (reference sequence). This CDR3 has 14 residues. Trimming removed 2 bases at V and 6 bases at J, with 14 bases between. The DNA for the CDR3 is TGTGCCAGCAGCTTAAGGGGCGCTCTCCTCGAGCAGTACTTC. It is translated as CASSLRGALLEQYF.

This clone was seen ten or more times. In the same sample, other DNA sequences code for this CDR3. The J gene is TRBJ1-5, the V gene TRBV18; a weak D match, TRBD1 (6 bases). Germline CDR1 is KGHSH and CDR2 is LQKENI. V lost 1 base and J lost 7, with 8 bases in between. The CDR3 contains 13 residues. The CDR3 loop reads CASSPLRGQPQHF. CDR3 DNA: TGTGCCAGCTCACCACTAAGGGGGCAGCCCCAGCATTTT.

There are a few counts of this clone. The chain uses TRBV30 and TRBJ1-6; D unclear. Trimming removed 8 bases from V and 3 bases from J, with 11 bases in between. This CDR3 contains 13 residues. Germline lookup yields CDR1 GTSNPN and CDR2 SVGIG (reference sequence). The CDR3 DNA reads as TGTGCCGCCGACACCAACTATAATTCACCCCTCCACTTT. Protein sequence: CAADTNYNSPLHF.

The gene calls are TRBV2 and TRBJ1-5, with 7 nucleotides matching TRBD1. The CDR3 is 14 residues long. J lost 3 bases, V lost 7 bases, and 6 bases had no gene match. From germline, CDR1 is SNHLY and CDR2 FYNNEI. The CDR3 spells CASTSGGYNQPQHF. In nucleotides, the CDR3 is TGTGCCAGCACATCAGGGGGTTACAATCAGCCCCAGCATTTT.

The CDR3 sequence: CASSSNRGTGELFF. The CDR3 DNA follows: TGTGCCAGCAGCTCCAACCGGGGCACCGGGGAGCTGTTTTTT. The chain links TRBV5-4 to TRBJ2-2, with a weak D call TRBD2 (5 bases). V lost 3 bases and J lost 4, with 10 bases in between. In germline, CDR1 is SGHNT, CDR2 YYREEE (reference sequence). The CDR3 is made up of 14 amino acids.

This clone occurred a few times. The gene calls are TRBV6-5 and TRBJ1-1; D gene unclear. CDR1 MNHEY and CDR2 SVGAGI come from the germline V gene. Trimming shortened V by 4 bases and J by 7 bases, and 13 bases separated the two germline ends. CDR3 length equals 13 residues. CDR3 residues: CASSSQGRGEAFF. CDR3 nucleotide sequence: TGTGCCAGCAGTTCACAAGGACGGGGTGAAGCTTTCTTT.

The V and J genes are TRBV7-2 and TRBJ2-6; D not resolved. In germline, CDR1 is SGHTA, CDR2 FQGNSA. V lost 5 bases, J lost 2 bases, and 4 bases lay in between. The CDR3 runs to 13 residues. The CDR3 is CASSLPGANVLTF. The CDR3, as DNA: TGTGCCAGCAGCCTCCCTGGGGCCAACGTCCTGACTTTC. Full variable domain (missing parts from reference TRBV7-2 and TRBJ2-6): GAGVSQSPSNKVTEKGKDVELRCDPISGHTALYWYRQSLGQGLEFLIYFQGNSAPDKSGLPSDRFSAERTGGSVSTLTIQRTQQEDSAVYLCASSLPGANVLTFGAGSRLTVL.

This clone was picked up a small number of times. This chain uses TRBV6-5 with TRBJ1-5; TRBD1 might be the D (5 bases). CDR1 MNHEY and CDR2 SVGAGI come from the germline V gene. There are 12 residues in the CDR3. V was shortened by 11 bases and J by 2 bases, with 10 bases between the two germline ends. CDR3 nucleotides: TGTGCCGTCAGGGAGGGCAATCAGCCCCAGCATTTT. Its translation: CAVREGNQPQHF.

This clone came up many times. The chain couples TRBV18 to TRBJ2-4, with 14 bases fitting TRBD2. Losses at the gene ends were 4 bases for V and 9 bases for J; bases not matched to a gene: 20. The germline V gene has CDR1 KGHSH and CDR2 LQKENI. The CDR3 contains 20 residues. CDR3 nucleotide sequence: TGTGCCAGCTCACTCCGACGGAGATTGGGACTAGCGGGAGAAGAGGGCATTCAGTACTTC. Translating it yields CASSLRRRLGLAGEEGIQYF.

The rearrangement joins TRBV10-1 to TRBJ1-5, with D maybe TRBD1 (5 bases). The CDR3 extends over 14 amino acids. Trimming removed 4 bases from V and 7 bases from J, with 14 bases in between. Germline-derived CDR1 and CDR2 are WNHNN and SYGVQD (reference sequence). CDR3 DNA sequence: TGCGCCAGCAGTGCGCAGGGAATTGGACAGCCCCAGCATTTT. It specifies CASSAQGIGQPQHF.

The rearrangement joins TRBV4-1 to TRBJ1-2; no definite D call. The CDR3 length is 12 residues. CDR1 is MGHRA, CDR2 YSYEKL, per germline. V lost 2 bases and J 8 bases, leaving 9 bases between the germline ends. The CDR3: CASSQLGRGYTF. CDR3 coding DNA: TGCGCCAGCAGCCAACTAGGGAGGGGCTACACCTTC.

This clone showed up many times. The chain employs TRBV7-2 and TRBJ1-2; D gene ambiguous. CDR1 is SGHTA, CDR2 FQGNSA, per germline. The CDR3 has 15 residues. V was pared by 4 bases and J by 0 bases, with 12 bases between. The chain's CDR3 is CASSSGRGPNYGYTF. The CDR3 DNA sequence: TGTGCCAGCAGCTCCGGACGGGGTCCTAACTATGGCTACACCTTC.

In its sample, this clone was seen a few times. The chain is built from TRBV11-2 and TRBJ1-1; no clear D gene. Trimming left V 0 bases short and J 6 bases short, with 11 bases between. CDR1 and CDR2 (germline): SGHAT, FQNNGV. The CDR3 has 14 amino acids. The CDR3: CASSLDQTASEAFF. The CDR3 region has the DNA TGTGCCAGCAGCTTAGATCAGACGGCTTCTGAAGCTTTCTTT.